The next 9 T cell receptor beta chains were all read from a single sample in a study of regulatory T cells in long-lasting Graves disease. Time point meaning: newly diagnosed GD, antithyroid drugs for less than 3 months. Scientists built the TCR library using RNA that was extracted from PBMCs. With iRepertoire HTBI primers and Arm-PCR of CDR3 regions, TCR beta libraries were built. TCRdb used MiXCR to reprocess the multiplex PCR reads, holding one entry per CDR3 protein. This table holds roughly 410,000 distinct CDR3 sequences, around 16% found once. The data were also submitted as part of a second study, on T cells in Graves' hyperthyroidism and ophthalmopathy.

The sample consisted of peripheral blood mononuclear cells (PBMCs), taken at new diagnosis, from a patient treated with antithyroid drugs. The receptors come from a woman aged 40-49 years with Graves disease.

Remarks on this clonotype: This may stem from a read error, because a much larger clone lies one nucleotide away. The CDR3 spells CVSSEVGGNQPQHF. The CDR3 DNA follows: TGTGTCAGCAGTGAAGTGGGGGGCAATCAGCCCCAGCATTTT. This sequence joins TRBV12-3 or TRBV12-4 and TRBJ1-5; tentative D call: TRBD1 (5 bases). The CDR3 spans 14 residues.

In its sample, this clonotype was seen many times. The rearrangement links TRBV12-3 or TRBV12-4 to TRBJ1-1, with D possibly matching TRBD1 (5 bases). Trimming cost V 6 bases and J 4 bases, with 15 bases left between them. The CDR3 has 14 amino acids. The CDR3 region has the DNA TGTGCCAGCAGCCGGGGGTCGCTGAGCACTGAAGCTTTCTTT. This codes for CASSRGSLSTEAFF.

The V and J genes are TRBV11-1 and TRBJ2-1; the match to TRBD1 covers 10 bases. The CDR3 consists of 17 residues. Germline loops: CDR1 SGHAT, CDR2 FQDESV (reference sequence). V dropped 1 base and J dropped 1; count of bases not matched to a gene: 4. The CDR3 is CASSLEGDRGSYNEQFF. The CDR3 coding sequence is TGTGCCAGCAGCTTAGAGGGGGACAGGGGATCCTACAATGAGCAGTTCTTC.

This clonotype has at least ten counts. The CDR3 nucleotides are TGTGCCAGCAGCGTAGCGCCAGGGAGGGGAGAGACCCAGTACTTC. Translating it yields CASSVAPGRGETQYF. The V and J genes are TRBV9 and TRBJ2-5, with 7 bases lining up with TRBD2. Germline loops: CDR1 SGDLS, CDR2 YYNGEE. Trimming removed 0 bases from V and 4 bases from J; junction bases left unmatched: 6. The CDR3 has 15 residues.

This sequence joins TRBV7-9 and TRBJ2-5, with D uncertain. CDR3 size: 15 residues. Germline lookup yields CDR1 SEHNR and CDR2 FQNEAQ (reference sequence). Trimming cost V 2 bases and J 4 bases, with 14 bases left between them. The CDR3 bases are TGTGCCAGCAGCTTATGGGTATTGGGCGGAGAGACCCAGTACTTC. This codes for CASSLWVLGGETQYF.

This clonotype was observed a handful of times. The genes are TRBV28 and TRBJ2-1, with 11 bases matching TRBD1. Germline V gene sequence: CDR1 MDHEN, CDR2 SYDVKM. The CDR3 runs to 17 residues. Trimming removed 2 bases from V and 2 bases from J; junction bases left unmatched: 5. The CDR3, as DNA: TGTGCCAGCAGTTTAACCGGGACAGGGGGAGCCTACAATGAGCAGTTCTTC. Translating gives CASSLTGTGGAYNEQFF.

Only a few counts were recorded for this clonotype. The CDR3 coding sequence is TGCGCCAGCAGCGAAGATAGCGGGAGGGCCGGGAATGAGCAGTTCTTC. Translated, it gives CASSEDSGRAGNEQFF. The rearrangement links TRBV5-1 to TRBJ2-1; 11 bases agree with TRBD2. Losses at the gene ends were 4 bases for V and 7 bases for J; bases not matched to a gene: 10. Looked up from germline, CDR1 is SGHRS and CDR2 is YFSETQ. The CDR3 is made up of 16 amino acids.

The rearrangement links TRBV24-1 to TRBJ2-5; a possible D gene is TRBD2 (6 bases). The J call may be in error: the DNA end matches TRBJ2-1 better. The CDR3 has 16 residues. Germline assignment: CDR1 KGHDR and CDR2 SFDVKD. The CDR3 sequence: CATSDALTSIRNEQFF. DNA for the CDR3: TGTGCCACCAGTGACGCCTTGACTAGTATAAGAAATGAGCAGTTCTTC.

Many counts were recorded for this clonotype. CDR3 residues: CASSVGVRGETQYF. The CDR3 DNA sequence: TGTGCCAGCAGCGTAGGAGTGAGGGGGGAGACCCAGTACTTC. The V call is TRBV9, the J call TRBJ2-5, with a possible D match to TRBD1 (6 bases). The CDR3 totals 14 residues. The V end was cut by 0 bases, the J end by 5 bases, with 11 bases between. Germline V CDR1 and CDR2: SGDLS, YYNGEE.